This entry lists 20 T cell receptor beta chains sequenced from one sample in a study of blood T cell repertoires in COVID-19. Produced via immunoSEQ multiplex PCR; TCRdb's table is partial and in-frame only. This sample has about 160,000 clones, with approximately 85% found just once. The sample consisted of peripheral blood. Receptors originate from a man between 35 and 55 years old with acute or convalescent COVID-19.

The chain carries TRBV9 and TRBJ2-7, with a weak D call TRBD2 (6 bases). CDR3 length: 14 amino acids. V was trimmed by 3 bases and J by 5 bases, leaving 15 bases between them. Germline CDR1 is SGDLS and CDR2 is YYNGEE. For the CDR3, the DNA is TGTGCCAGCAGCGCTCAGGGACTTTCCGACGAGCAGTACTTC. Amino acid sequence: CASSAQGLSDEQYF.

The chain recombines TRBV3-1 (or the pseudogene TRBV3-2) with TRBJ1-1; TRBD1 might be the D (5 bases). Germline-derived CDR1 and CDR2 are LGHDT and YNNKEL (reference sequence). V was trimmed by 1 base and J by 3 bases, leaving 9 bases between them. The CDR3 is made up of 14 amino acids. The DNA of the CDR3 is TGTGCCAGCAGCCAAGCAGGGATGTACACTGAAGCTTTCTTT. Translation: CASSQAGMYTEAFF.

V and J are TRBV5-1 and TRBJ2-1, with 11 bases matching TRBD2. The CDR3 sequence is 17 residues long. The V gene end was trimmed by 5 bases and the J gene end by 9 bases; junction bases not matched to a gene: 16. Germline values: CDR1 SGHRS, CDR2 YFSETQ. The CDR3 nucleotides are TGCGCCAGCAGTCTTGGAGTGGTAGCGGGGGGGAAAAGTGAGCAGTTCTTC. Protein: CASSLGVVAGGKSEQFF.

The chain couples TRBV28 to TRBJ1-6; the D gene is possibly TRBD1 (6 bases). Germline V gives CDR1 MDHEN, CDR2 SYDVKM. The CDR3 covers 15 residues. Deletions cut 3 bases from V and 9 bases from J, with 15 bases between. The CDR3 region has the DNA TGTGCCAGCAGTTTTGGTCCGGGACAACGTTCACCCCTCCACTTT. It specifies CASSFGPGQRSPLHF.

This chain joins TRBV5-6 and TRBJ1-2; D remains unclear. The ends were cut back, 5 bases at V and 1 base at J, with 9 bases in the middle. There are 13 residues in the CDR3. Germline loops: CDR1 SGHDT, CDR2 YYEEEE. The CDR3 here is CASRHSVNYGYTF. The DNA for the CDR3 is TGTGCCAGCAGGCACAGTGTTAACTATGGCTACACCTTC.

The J gene is TRBJ2-7, the V gene TRBV5-6; D is possibly TRBD1 (6 bases). This CDR3 region has 14 residues. CDR1 and CDR2 from the germline V gene are SGHDT and YYEEEE. Deletions cut 4 bases from V and 2 bases from J, with 13 bases between. Here the CDR3 reads CASSPDGTTYEQYF. The DNA of the CDR3 is TGTGCCAGCAGCCCGGACGGGACAACCTACGAGCAGTACTTC.

The gene calls are TRBV29-1 and TRBJ2-3, with 7 bases aligning to TRBD1. V was pared by 2 bases and J by 3 bases, with 8 bases of the junction left unmatched. Germline-derived CDR1 and CDR2 are SQVTM and ANQGSEA. The CDR3 extends over 15 amino acids. CDR3 residues: CSVEKGANPTDTQYF. CDR3 nucleotides: TGCAGCGTTGAAAAGGGGGCTAACCCGACAGATACGCAGTATTTT.

V gene TRBV28 combines with J gene TRBJ2-1; 11 positions agree with TRBD1. Trimming removed 4 bases from V and 3 bases from J; junction bases left unmatched: 5. This CDR3 region has 16 residues. Germline CDR1 and CDR2: MDHEN and SYDVKM. The CDR3 DNA is TGTGCCAGCAGTTCGGCCGGGACAGGGGGCTACAATGAGCAGTTCTTC. It yields the protein CASSSAGTGGYNEQFF.

The chain combines TRBV7-8 with TRBJ2-2, with 7 bases lining up with TRBD1. With 0 bases clipped from V and 7 bases from J, the junction kept 8 bases outside the gene matches. The CDR3 runs to 16 residues. The germline CDR1 and CDR2 sequences are SGHVS and FQNEAQ. Written as DNA, the CDR3 is TGTGCCAGCAGCTTAGCCGCAGCGACAGGGAACGGGGAGCTGTTTTTT. Translating it yields CASSLAAATGNGELFF.

This clone was seen a few times. The V gene is TRBV6-5, the J gene TRBJ2-7; 7 nucleotides line up with TRBD1. Trimming at V came to 4 bases and at J to 2 bases, leaving 2 bases not matched to a gene. The CDR3 has 13 amino acids. Germline V CDR1 and CDR2: MNHEY, SVGAGI. As DNA, the CDR3 is TGTGCCAGCAGTTTCGGGACAGCCTACGAGCAGTACTTC. It specifies CASSFGTAYEQYF.

The chain combines TRBV4-3 with TRBJ2-5, with D unresolved. With 0 bases removed from V and 3 bases from J, the gap between germline ends came to 5 bases. The length of the CDR3 is 13 residues. Per germline, CDR1 LGHNA and CDR2 YSLEER. CDR3 sequence (DNA): TGCGCCAGCAGCCAAGAAATTAAAGAGACCCAGTACTTC. Protein product: CASSQEIKETQYF.

This chain links TRBV28 with TRBJ1-2; D unresolved. Trimming cost V 6 bases and J 0 bases, with 8 bases left between them. CDR1 and CDR2 from the germline V gene are MDHEN and SYDVKM. The CDR3 is made up of 13 amino acids. CDR3 sequence (DNA): TGTGCCAGCAGCCCCGTTACTAACTATGGCTACACCTTC. The encoded protein is CASSPVTNYGYTF.

The chain has TRBV7-8 and TRBJ2-7; perhaps TRBD2 as D (5 bases). The CDR3 contains 14 residues. Trimming left V 2 bases short and J 0 bases short, with 8 bases between. Germline V gene data show CDR1 as SGHVS and CDR2 as FQNEAQ. CDR3 residues: CASSLSGISYEQYF. The CDR3, as DNA: TGTGCCAGCAGCTTATCGGGGATCTCCTACGAGCAGTACTTC.

This chain uses TRBV3-1 (or the pseudogene TRBV3-2) with TRBJ2-2; the D is unclear. CDR3 length equals 14 residues. The germline CDR1 and CDR2 sequences are LGHDT and YNNKEL (reference sequence). Trimming took 0 bases from V and 1 from J, leaving 3 bases between them. In DNA, the CDR3 is TGTGCCAGCAGCCAAGACAGGAACACCGGGGAGCTGTTTTTT. Translation: CASSQDRNTGELFF.

The chain employs TRBV7-3 and TRBJ2-3; the match to TRBD1 covers 8 bases. The length of the CDR3 is 17 residues. V gave up 4 bases and J gave up 8 bases; unmatched junction bases: 17. In germline, CDR1 is SGHTA, CDR2 FQGTGA. DNA of the CDR3: TGTGCCAGCAGCTCCCACCAGGGGGCGCCCAGGGCTGGTACGCAGTATTTT. Its translation: CASSSHQGAPRAGTQYF.

The chain is built from TRBV9 and TRBJ2-5; 7 bases are shared with TRBD2. The junction had 8 bases not matched to a gene; V was cut back by 2 bases and J by 4 bases. CDR1 SGDLS and CDR2 YYNGEE come from the germline V gene. The CDR3 has 15 residues. CDR3 nucleotides: TGTGCCAGCAGCGTGGGGGACTACCCTGTAGAGACCCAGTACTTC. Translating gives CASSVGDYPVETQYF.

The gene calls are TRBV5-5 and TRBJ1-1; the match to TRBD1 covers 10 bases. Germline V gives CDR1 SGHKS, CDR2 YYEKEE (reference sequence). Unmatched junction bases numbered 4, after V lost 10 bases and J lost 4 bases. This CDR3 has 12 residues. CDR3 protein: CAGQGVGTEAFF. The CDR3 region has the DNA TGTGCCGGACAGGGGGTCGGCACTGAAGCTTTCTTT.

V is TRBV9 and J is TRBJ2-5, with 7 bases aligning to TRBD1. J gave up 7 bases and V 4 bases, and 10 bases lay outside the gene matches. The germline V gene encodes CDR1 SGDLS and CDR2 YYNGEE. The CDR3 is 14 residues long. CDR3 bases: TGTGCCAGCAGCCCCAGGACAGGCGCAGGGACCCAGTACTTC. As protein: CASSPRTGAGTQYF.

The CDR3 nucleotides read TGCGCCAGCAGCCCTCCTTGGGGGGGAGAGCAGTACTTC. As protein: CASSPPWGGEQYF. V and J are TRBV5-1 and TRBJ2-7; 7 bases match TRBD2. The CDR3 sequence is 13 residues long. The germline V gene encodes CDR1 SGHRS and CDR2 YFSETQ. V dropped 4 bases and J dropped 7; count of bases not matched to a gene: 8. Supplemented by reference TRBV5-1 and TRBJ2-7, the full variable domain reads KAGVTQTPRYLIKTRGQQVTLSCSPISGHRSVSWYQQTPGQGLQFLFEYFSETQRNKGNFPGRFSGRQFSNSRSEMNVSTLELGDSALYLCASSPPWGGEQYFGPGTRLTVT.

This clone was picked up one time. The chain has TRBV7-2 and TRBJ1-1; no firm D call. The V and J ends lost 8 bases and 3 bases respectively, with 10 bases between them. The CDR3 loop spans 12 amino acids. From germline, CDR1 is SGHTA and CDR2 FQGNSA. The CDR3 loop is CASGRRDTEAFF. The CDR3 bases are TGTGCCAGCGGTCGCCGGGACACTGAAGCTTTCTTT.